The clone carrying this T cell receptor (beta chain) was seen at least ten times. This sample is part of a study of T cells in Graves' hyperthyroidism and ophthalmopathy. Trimming left V 5 bases short and J 5 bases short, with 9 bases between. Germline CDR1 reads MNHEY; CDR2 reads SVGEGT. The CDR3 has 13 amino acids. RNA transcripts yielded amplified TCR beta CDR3 regions. When the TCR CDR3 underwent first-round RT-PCR, the HTBI primer set was used. TCRdb re-called the multiplex PCR reads with MiXCR, one entry per CDR3 protein. Of approximately 370,000 distinct CDR3 sequences listed, roughly 15% are singletons.

The chain links TRBV6-2 or TRBV6-3 to TRBJ2-2; D gene uncertain. The sequencing sample was made of blood. This receptor was obtained from a woman in her twenties or thirties with Graves' hyperthyroidism that later progressed to Graves' ophthalmopathy. CDR3 residues: CASSGVATGELFF. The CDR3 coding sequence is TGTGCCAGCAGTGGAGTAGCTACCGGGGAGCTGTTTTTT.